The sequence of this T cell receptor beta chain was determined in a study of blood T cell repertoires in COVID-19. The CDR3 is 16 amino acids. Per germline, CDR1 LNHDA and CDR2 SQIVND (reference sequence). Trimming took 8 bases from V and 0 from J, leaving 17 bases between them. This table comes from immunoSEQ multiplex PCR, and its TCRdb copy is limited to in-frame clones, with some not included. The sample holds 250,000 or so clones, around 90% seen once. This receptor was obtained from a woman aged 25-40 years with acute COVID-19. The chain is built from TRBV19 and TRBJ1-5; D possibly corresponds to TRBD1 (5 bases). Specimen: PBMCs or T cells enriched from blood (not recorded which). CDR3 DNA sequence: TGTGCCAGTTCGAGCCAGGGCACATATAGCAATCAGCCCCAGCATTTT. It encodes CASSSQGTYSNQPQHF.